This entry is about one T cell receptor (beta chain). CDR3 length: 14 amino acids. With 3 bases removed from V and 3 bases from J, the gap between germline ends came to 11 bases. CDR1 SGHTA and CDR2 FQGNSA come from the germline V gene. These data belong to a study of blood T cell repertoires in COVID-19. Only in-frame clones appear in the TCRdb table, and some are missing; sequencing was by immunoSEQ multiplex PCR. Of about 270,000 clones listed, approximately 83% are singletons. The sequence came from a human donor in a cohort sampled during active COVID-19. The rearrangement uses TRBV7-2 and TRBJ1-1, with D hard to call. Sequenced: peripheral blood. The CDR3 region is CASSFRRRDTEAFF. The CDR3 DNA reads as TGTGCCAGCAGCTTTAGGAGGAGGGACACTGAAGCTTTCTTT.